This T cell receptor beta chain was captured in a study of CXCR3-negative and CXCR3-positive naive CD8 T cells. Study summary: Collectively, the libraries yielded around 140 million TRB reads in total, at about 1.5 +/- 0.3 million per library. Overall study findings and caveats: Unlike memory cells, which differed, naive CXCR3-negative and CXCR3-positive cells had similar TRBV-TRBJ usage. For CXCR3-positive naive cells, TRB CDR3s were more hydrophobic than those of CXCR3-negative naive cells.

CD45RO-CCR7+CD27+CD95- characterized naive CD8+ T cells. The CDR3 loop spans 14 amino acids. This clonotype registers medium-sized by frequency. Its specificity is unknown. It was by 5' RACE with UMI labels that the TRB cDNA libraries were prepared. TCRdb derives one entry per CDR3 protein from the 5' RACE reads, leaving out DNA. Its listing shows several thousand distinct CDR3 sequences. The sequencing sample was made of naive CXCR3- CD8+ T cells from blood. Subset here: CD45RO-CCR7+CD27+CD95- naive CD8+ T cells lacking CXCR3 (TNR3-). The gene calls are TRBV12-3 or TRBV12-4 and TRBJ1-2. The TCR comes from a human donor in good health. Some clones in this sample may be carry-over from other donors' samples. The CDR3 is CASSYRIVNYGYTF.